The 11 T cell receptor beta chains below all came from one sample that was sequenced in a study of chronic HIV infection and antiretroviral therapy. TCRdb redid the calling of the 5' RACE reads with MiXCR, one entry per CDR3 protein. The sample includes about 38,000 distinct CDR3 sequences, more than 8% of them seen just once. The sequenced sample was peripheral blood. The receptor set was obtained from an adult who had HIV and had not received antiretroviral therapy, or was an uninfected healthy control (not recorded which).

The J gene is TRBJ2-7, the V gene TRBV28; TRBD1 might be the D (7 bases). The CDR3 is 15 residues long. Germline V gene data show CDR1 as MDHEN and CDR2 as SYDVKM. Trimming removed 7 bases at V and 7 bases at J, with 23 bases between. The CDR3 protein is CASNRRGTVRGEQYF. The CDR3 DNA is TGTGCCAGCAACCGCCGCGGGACAGTCAGAGGGGAGCAGTACTTC.

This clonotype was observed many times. This CDR3 reads CASSLLVGSKPQHF. Written as DNA, the CDR3 is TGTGCCAGCAGTTTATTAGTCGGTAGCAAGCCCCAGCATTTT. V usage is TRBV28 and J usage is TRBJ1-5, with no clear D. CDR3 length: 14 residues. Germline V gene data show CDR1 as MDHEN and CDR2 as SYDVKM. V lost 1 base and J 8 bases, leaving 12 bases between the germline ends.

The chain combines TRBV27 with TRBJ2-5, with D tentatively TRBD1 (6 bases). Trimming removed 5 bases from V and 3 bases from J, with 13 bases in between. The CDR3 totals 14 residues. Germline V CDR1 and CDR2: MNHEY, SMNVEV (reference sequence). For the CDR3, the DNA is TGTGCCAGCAGTCCCACCGACAGGAAAGAGACCCAGTACTTC. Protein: CASSPTDRKETQYF.

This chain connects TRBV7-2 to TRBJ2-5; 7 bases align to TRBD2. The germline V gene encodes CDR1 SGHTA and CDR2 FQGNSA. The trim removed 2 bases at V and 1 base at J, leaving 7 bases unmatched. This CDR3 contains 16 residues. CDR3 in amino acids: CASSLRLAVAQETQYF. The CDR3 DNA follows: TGTGCCAGCAGCTTAAGGCTAGCGGTAGCCCAAGAGACCCAGTACTTC.

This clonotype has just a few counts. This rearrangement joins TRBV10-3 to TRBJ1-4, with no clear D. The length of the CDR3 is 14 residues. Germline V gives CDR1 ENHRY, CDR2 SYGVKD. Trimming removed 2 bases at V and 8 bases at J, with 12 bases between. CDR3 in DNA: TGTGCCATCAGTGAGGGATCAAAGGACGAAAAACTGTTTTTT. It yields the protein CAISEGSKDEKLFF.

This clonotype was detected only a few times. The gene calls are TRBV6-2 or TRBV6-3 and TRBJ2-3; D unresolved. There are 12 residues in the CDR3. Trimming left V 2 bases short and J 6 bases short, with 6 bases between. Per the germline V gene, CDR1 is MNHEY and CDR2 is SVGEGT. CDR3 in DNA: TGTGCCAGCAGTTACCCTCAGGATACGCAGTATTTT. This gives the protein CASSYPQDTQYF.

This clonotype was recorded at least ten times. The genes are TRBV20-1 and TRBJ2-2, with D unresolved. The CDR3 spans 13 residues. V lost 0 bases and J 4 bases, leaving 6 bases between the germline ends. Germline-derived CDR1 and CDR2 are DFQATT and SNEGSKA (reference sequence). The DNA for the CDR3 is TGCAGTGCTAGAGAAGGGCCCACCGGGGAGCTGTTTTTT. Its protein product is CSAREGPTGELFF.

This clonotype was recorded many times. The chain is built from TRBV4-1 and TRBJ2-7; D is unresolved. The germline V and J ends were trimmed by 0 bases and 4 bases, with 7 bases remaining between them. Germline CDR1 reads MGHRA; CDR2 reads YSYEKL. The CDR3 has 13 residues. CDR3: CASSQENGYEQYF. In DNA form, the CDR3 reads TGCGCCAGCAGCCAAGAAAACGGTTACGAGCAGTACTTC.

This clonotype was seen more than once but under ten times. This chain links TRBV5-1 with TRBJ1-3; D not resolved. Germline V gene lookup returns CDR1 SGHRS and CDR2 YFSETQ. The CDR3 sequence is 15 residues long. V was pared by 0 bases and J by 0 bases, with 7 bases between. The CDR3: CASSLDPSSGNTIYF. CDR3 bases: TGCGCCAGCAGCTTGGACCCCAGCTCTGGAAACACCATATATTTT.

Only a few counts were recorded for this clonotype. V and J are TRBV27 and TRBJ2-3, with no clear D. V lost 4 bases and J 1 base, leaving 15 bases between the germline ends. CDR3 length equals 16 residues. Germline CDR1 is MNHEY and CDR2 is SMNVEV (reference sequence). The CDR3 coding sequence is TGTGCCAGCAGTTCGCAAAGGGCCACTGGCACAGATACGCAGTATTTT. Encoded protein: CASSSQRATGTDTQYF.

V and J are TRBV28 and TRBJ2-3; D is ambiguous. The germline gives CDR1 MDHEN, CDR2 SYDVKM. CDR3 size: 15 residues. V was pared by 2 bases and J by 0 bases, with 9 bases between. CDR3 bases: TGTGCCAGCAGTTTAAGGCATCTGAGCACAGATACGCAGTATTTT. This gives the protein CASSLRHLSTDTQYF.